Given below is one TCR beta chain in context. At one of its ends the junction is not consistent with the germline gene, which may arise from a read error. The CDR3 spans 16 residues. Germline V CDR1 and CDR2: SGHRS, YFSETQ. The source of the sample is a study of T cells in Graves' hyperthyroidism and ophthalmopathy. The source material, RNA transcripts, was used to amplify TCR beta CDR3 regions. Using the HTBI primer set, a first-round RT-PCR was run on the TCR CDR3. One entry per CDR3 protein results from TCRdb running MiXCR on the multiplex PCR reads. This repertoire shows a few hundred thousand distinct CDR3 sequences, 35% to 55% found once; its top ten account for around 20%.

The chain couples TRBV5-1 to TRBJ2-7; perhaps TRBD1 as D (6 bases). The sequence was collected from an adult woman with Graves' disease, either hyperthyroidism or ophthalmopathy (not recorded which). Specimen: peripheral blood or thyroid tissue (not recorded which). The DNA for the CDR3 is TGTGCCAGCAGCTCCCACAGGGCCAACCGGGACTACGAGCAGTACTTC. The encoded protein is CASSSHRANRDYEQYF.